This T cell receptor (beta chain) was captured in a study of blood T cell repertoires in COVID-19. Germline CDR1 is SEHNR and CDR2 is FQNEAQ (reference sequence). The V segment lost 5 bases and the J segment 4 bases; nucleotides outside the gene matches: 3. The CDR3 is 14 amino acids. Method: immunoSEQ multiplex PCR; TCRdb's copy keeps in-frame clones and lacks some. The sample includes some 230,000 clones, about 80% of them seen just once. The genes are TRBV7-9 and TRBJ2-5; 11 bases are a match to TRBD1. The TCR was taken from a woman aged 40 to 50 with acute COVID-19. Sequencing was performed on PBMCs or T cells enriched from blood (not recorded which). CDR3: CASSPGQGGETQYF. The DNA of the CDR3 is TGTGCCAGCAGCCCGGGACAGGGGGGAGAGACCCAGTACTTC.